This T cell receptor beta chain is from a study of beta chain features in type 1 diabetes. Study-level results: VDJ junctions sequenced from type 1 diabetes patients showed fewer insertions and more deletions. Whatever favoring of shorter templates PCR might show would apply equally to patients and controls. Type 1 diabetes patients had TCRB CDR3s that were shorter (moderately but significantly so) in all four CD4+ subsets.

Every bit of the isolated RNA underwent reverse transcription, so sequencing read expressed TCRB transcripts. TCRdb's table, derived via immunoSEQ multiplex PCR, lists solely in-frame clones and lacks some. The sample carries 150,000 to 200,000 clones, around 8.6% recorded once. This clone appeared a few times. Its antigen is unidentified. The V gene lost 4 bases and the J gene lost 3 bases, with 18 bases spanning the gap. CDR3 size: 16 residues. Per the germline V gene, CDR1 is MNHNS and CDR2 is SASEGT. Stem cell-like memory, regulatory, central memory and naive CD4+ cells were sorted via CD45RO/CCR7/CD25/CD127/CD95/CD27.

The clonotype comes from a woman in her late teens or twenties with type 1 diabetes. The sequencing input was central memory CD4+ T cells from blood. The chain uses TRBV6-1 and TRBJ1-2; the D gene is possibly TRBD1 (6 bases). CDR3 sequence: CASSGTKQGRDYGYTF. In nucleotides, the CDR3 is TGTGCCAGCAGTGGAACGAAACAGGGAAGAGACTATGGCTACACCTTC.